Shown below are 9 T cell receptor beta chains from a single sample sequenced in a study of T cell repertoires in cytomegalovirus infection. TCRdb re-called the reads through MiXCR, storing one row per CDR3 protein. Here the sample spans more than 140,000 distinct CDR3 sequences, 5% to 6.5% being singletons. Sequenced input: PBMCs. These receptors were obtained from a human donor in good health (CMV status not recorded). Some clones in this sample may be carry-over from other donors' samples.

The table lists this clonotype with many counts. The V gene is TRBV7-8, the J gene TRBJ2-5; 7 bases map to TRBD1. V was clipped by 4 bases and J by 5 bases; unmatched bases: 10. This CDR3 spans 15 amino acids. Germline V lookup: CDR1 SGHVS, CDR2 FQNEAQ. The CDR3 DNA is TGTGCCAGCAGCTCACCGGAGACAGGGCTGGAGACCCAGTACTTC. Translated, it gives CASSSPETGLETQYF.

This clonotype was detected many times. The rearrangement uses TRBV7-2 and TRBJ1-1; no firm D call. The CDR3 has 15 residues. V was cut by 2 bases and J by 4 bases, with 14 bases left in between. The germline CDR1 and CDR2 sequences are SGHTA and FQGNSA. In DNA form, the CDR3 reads TGTGCCAGCAGCTTATGGGCGGGGATCGGCACTGAAGCTTTCTTT. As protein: CASSLWAGIGTEAFF. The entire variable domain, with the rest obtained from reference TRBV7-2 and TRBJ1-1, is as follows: GAGVSQSPSNKVTEKGKDVELRCDPISGHTALYWYRQSLGQGLEFLIYFQGNSAPDKSGLPSDRFSAERTGGSVSTLTIQRTQQEDSAVYLCASSLWAGIGTEAFFGQGTRLTVV.

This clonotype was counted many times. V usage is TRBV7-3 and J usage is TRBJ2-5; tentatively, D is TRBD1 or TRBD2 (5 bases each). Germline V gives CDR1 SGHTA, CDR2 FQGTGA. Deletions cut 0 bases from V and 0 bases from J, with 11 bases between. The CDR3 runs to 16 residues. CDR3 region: CASSLTGWGNQETQYF. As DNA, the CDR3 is TGTGCCAGCAGCTTAACCGGGTGGGGGAACCAAGAGACCCAGTACTTC.

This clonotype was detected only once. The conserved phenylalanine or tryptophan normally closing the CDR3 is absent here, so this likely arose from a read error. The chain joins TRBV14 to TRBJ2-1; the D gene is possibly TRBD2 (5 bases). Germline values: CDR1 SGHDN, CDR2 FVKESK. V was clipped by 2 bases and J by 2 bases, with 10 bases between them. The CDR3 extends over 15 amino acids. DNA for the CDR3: TGTGCCAGCAGCCAACGCGGGTCCCCCTACAATGAGCAGTTCTCC. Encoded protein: CASSQRGSPYNEQFS.

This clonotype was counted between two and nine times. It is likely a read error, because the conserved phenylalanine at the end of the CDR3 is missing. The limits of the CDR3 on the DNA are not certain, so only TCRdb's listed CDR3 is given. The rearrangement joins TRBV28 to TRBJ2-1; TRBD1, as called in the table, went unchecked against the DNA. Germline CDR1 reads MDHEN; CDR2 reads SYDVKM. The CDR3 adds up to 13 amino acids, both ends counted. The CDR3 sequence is CASSSLGGGDRGL.

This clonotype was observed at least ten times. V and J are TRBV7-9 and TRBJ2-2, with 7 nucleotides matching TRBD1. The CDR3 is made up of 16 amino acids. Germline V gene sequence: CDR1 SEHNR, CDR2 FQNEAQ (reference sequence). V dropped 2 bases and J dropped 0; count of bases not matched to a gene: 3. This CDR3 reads CASSLRGTANTGELFF. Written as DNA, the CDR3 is TGTGCCAGCAGCTTACGAGGGACAGCGAACACCGGGGAGCTGTTTTTT. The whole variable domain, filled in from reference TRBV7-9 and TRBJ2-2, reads DTGVSQNPRHKITKRGQNVTFRCDPISEHNRLYWYRQTLGQGPEFLTYFQNEAQLEKSRLLSDRFSAERPKGSFSTLEIQRTEQGDSAMYLCASSLRGTANTGELFFGEGSRLTVL.

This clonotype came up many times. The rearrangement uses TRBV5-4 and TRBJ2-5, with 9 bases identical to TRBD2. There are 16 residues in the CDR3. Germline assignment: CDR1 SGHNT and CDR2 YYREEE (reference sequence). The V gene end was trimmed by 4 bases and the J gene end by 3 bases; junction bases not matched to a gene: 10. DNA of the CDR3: TGTGCCAGCAGCGCTCTCCTAAGCGGGGGGAAAGAGACCCAGTACTTC. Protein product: CASSALLSGGKETQYF.

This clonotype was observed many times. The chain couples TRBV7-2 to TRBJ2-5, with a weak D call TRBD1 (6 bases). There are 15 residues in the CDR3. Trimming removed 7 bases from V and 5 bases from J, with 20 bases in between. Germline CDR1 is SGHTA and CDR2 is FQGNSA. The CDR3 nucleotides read TGTGCCAGCAACCCCTCAGGGGACCCCGCGGAGACCCAGTACTTC. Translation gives CASNPSGDPAETQYF.

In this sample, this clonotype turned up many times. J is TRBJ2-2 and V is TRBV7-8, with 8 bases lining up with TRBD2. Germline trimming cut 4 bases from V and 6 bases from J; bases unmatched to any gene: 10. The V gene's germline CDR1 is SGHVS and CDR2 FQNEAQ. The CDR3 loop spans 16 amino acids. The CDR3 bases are TGTGCCAGCAGCTCCCGGGGGGGCCGAGTCCCCGGGGAGCTGTTTTTT. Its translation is CASSSRGGRVPGELFF.